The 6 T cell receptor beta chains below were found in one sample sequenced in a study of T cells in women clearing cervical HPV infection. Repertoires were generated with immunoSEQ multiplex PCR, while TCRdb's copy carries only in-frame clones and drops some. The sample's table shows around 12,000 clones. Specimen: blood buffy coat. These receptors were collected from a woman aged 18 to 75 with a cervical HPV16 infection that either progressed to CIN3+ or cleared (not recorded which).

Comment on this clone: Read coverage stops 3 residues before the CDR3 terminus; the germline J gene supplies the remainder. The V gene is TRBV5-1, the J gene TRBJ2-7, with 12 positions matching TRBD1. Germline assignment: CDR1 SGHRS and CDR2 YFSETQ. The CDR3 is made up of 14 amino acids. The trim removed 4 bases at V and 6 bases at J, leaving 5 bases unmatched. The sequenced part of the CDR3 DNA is TGCGCCAGCAGCCAGGGACAGGGGGCGGCCGAG. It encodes CASSQGQGAAE. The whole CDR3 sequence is CASSQGQGAAEQYF.

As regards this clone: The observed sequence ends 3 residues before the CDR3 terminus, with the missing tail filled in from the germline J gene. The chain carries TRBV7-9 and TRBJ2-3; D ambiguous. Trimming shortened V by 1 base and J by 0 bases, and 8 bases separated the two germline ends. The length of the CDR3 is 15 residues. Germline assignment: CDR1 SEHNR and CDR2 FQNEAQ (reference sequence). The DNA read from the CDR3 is TGTGCCAGCAGCTTAGAGGCAGAGAGCACAGATACG. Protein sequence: CASSLEAESTDT. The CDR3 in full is CASSLEAESTDTQYF.

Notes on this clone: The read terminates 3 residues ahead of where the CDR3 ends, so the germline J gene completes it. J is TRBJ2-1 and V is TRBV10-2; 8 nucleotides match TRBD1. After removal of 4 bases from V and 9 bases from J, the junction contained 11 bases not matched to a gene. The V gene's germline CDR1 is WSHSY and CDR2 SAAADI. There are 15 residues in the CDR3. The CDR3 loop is CASSAPPRTGFEQFF. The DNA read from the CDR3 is TGCGCCAGCAGTGCACCACCCCGGACAGGGTTTGAG.

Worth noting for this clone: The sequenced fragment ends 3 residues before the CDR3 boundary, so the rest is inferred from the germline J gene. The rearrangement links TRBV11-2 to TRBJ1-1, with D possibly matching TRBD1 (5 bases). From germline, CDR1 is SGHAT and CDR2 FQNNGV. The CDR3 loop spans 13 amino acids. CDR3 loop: CASSLEQAMKAFF. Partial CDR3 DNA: TGTGCCAGCAGCTTAGAACAGGCGATGAAG.

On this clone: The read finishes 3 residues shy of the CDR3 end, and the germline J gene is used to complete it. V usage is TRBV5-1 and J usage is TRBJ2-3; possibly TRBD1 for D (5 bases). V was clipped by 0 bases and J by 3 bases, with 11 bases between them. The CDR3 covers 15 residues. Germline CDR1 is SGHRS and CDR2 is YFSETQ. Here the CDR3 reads CASSLEGLWTDTQYF. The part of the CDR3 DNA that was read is TGCGCCAGCAGCTTGGAGGGGTTATGGACAGATACG.

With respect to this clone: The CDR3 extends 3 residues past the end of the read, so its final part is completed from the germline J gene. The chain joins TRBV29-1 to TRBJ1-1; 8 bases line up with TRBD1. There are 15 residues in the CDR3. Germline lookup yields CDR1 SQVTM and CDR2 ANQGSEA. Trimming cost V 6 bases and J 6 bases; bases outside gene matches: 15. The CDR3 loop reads CSVRTGIMLFAEAFF. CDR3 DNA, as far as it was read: TGCAGCGTCCGGACAGGGATCATGTTGTTCGCTGAA.